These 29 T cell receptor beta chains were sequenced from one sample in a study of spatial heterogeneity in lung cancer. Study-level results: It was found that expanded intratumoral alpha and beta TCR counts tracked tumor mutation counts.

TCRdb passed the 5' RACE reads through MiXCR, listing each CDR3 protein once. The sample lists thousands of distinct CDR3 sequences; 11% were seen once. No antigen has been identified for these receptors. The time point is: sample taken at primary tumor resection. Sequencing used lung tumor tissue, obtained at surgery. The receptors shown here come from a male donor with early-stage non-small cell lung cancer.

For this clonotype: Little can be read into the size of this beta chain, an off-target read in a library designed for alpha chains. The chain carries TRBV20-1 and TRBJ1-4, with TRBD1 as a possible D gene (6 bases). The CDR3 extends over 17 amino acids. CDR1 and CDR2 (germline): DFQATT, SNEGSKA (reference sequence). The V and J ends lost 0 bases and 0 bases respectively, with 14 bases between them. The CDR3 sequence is CSARDSYTGPTNEKLFF. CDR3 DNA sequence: TGCAGTGCTAGAGACTCATATACAGGGCCAACTAATGAAAAACTGTTTTTT.

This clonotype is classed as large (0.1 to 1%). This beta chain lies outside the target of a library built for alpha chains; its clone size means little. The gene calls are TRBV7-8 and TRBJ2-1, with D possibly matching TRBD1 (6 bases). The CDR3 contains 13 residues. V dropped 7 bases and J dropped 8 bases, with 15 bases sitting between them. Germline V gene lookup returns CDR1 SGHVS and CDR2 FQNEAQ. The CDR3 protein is CASIRLQGDEQFF. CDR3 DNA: TGTGCCAGCATTAGGCTACAGGGCGATGAGCAGTTCTTC.

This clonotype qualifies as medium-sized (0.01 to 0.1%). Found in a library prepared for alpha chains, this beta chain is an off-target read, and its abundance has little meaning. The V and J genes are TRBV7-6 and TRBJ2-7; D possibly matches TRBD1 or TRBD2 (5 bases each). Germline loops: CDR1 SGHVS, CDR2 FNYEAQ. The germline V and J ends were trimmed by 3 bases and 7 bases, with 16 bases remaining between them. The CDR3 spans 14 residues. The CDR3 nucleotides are TGTGCCAGCAGCTTGTCGCAGGGTGAGCGGGAGCAGTACTTC. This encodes CASSLSQGEREQYF.

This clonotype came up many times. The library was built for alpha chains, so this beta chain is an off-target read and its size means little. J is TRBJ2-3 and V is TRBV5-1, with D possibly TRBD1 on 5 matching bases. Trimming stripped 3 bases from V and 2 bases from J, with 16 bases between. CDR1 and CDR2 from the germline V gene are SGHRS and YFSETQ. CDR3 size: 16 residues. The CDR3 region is CASSYSTVSFTDTQYF. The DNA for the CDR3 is TGCGCCAGCAGCTACTCGACAGTTTCTTTCACAGATACGCAGTATTTT.

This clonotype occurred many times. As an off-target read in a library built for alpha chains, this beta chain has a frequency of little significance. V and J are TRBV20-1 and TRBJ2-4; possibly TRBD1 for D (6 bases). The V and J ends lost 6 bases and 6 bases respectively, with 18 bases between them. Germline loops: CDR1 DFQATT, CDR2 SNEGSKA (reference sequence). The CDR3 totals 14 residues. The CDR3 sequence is CSAPAGTRANIQYF. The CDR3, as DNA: TGCAGTGCGCCCGCCGGGACAAGGGCAAACATTCAGTACTTC.

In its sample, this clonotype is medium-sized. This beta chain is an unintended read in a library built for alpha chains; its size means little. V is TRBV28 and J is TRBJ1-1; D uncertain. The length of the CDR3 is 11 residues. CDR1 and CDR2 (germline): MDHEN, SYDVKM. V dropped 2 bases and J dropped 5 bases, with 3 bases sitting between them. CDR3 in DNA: TGTGCCAGCAGTTTAGCTACTGAAGCTTTCTTT. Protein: CASSLATEAFF.

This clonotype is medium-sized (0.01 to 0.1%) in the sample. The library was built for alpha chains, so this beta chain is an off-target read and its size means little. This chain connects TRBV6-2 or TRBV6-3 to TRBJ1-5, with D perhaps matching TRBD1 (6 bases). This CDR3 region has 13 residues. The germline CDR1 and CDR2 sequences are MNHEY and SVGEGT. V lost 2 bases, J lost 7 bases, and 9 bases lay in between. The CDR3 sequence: CASSYTGPQPQHF. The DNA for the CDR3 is TGTGCCAGCAGTTACACAGGGCCCCAGCCCCAGCATTTT.

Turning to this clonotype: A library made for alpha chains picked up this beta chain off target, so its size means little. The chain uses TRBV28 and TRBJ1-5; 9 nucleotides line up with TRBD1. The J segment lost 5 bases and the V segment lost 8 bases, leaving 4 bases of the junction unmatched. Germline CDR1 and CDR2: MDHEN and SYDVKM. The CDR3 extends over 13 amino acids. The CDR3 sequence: CASRDRADQPQHF. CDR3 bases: TGTGCCAGCCGGGACAGGGCCGATCAGCCCCAGCATTTT.

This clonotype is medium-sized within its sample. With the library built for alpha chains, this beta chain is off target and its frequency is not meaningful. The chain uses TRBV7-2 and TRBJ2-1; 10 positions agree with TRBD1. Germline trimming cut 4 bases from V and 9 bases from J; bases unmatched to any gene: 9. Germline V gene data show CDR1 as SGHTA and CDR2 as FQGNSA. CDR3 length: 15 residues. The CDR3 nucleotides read TGTGCCAGCAGCTCGCCCGGGACAGGGGAGCGTGAGCAGTTCTTC. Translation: CASSSPGTGEREQFF.

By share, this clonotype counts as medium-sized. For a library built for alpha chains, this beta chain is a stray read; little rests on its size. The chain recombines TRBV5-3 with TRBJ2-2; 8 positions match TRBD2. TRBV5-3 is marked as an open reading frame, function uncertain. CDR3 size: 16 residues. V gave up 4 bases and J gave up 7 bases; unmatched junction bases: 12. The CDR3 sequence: CARSAPTGGLNGELFF. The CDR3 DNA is TGTGCCAGAAGCGCACCAACGGGGGGGCTGAACGGGGAGCTGTTTTTT.

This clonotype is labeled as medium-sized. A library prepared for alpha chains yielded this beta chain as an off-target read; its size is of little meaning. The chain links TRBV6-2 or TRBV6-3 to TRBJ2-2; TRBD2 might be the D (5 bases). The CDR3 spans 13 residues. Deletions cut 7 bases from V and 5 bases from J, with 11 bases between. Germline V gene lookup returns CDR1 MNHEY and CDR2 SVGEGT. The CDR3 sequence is CASTLGGTGELFF. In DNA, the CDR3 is TGTGCCAGCACCCTAGGAGGTACCGGGGAGCTGTTTTTT.

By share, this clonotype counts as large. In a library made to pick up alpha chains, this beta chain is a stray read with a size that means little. DNA for the CDR3: TGTGCCAGCAGTGCACAGGCACTGAGCTCCTACAATGAGCAGTTCTTC. It translates to CASSAQALSSYNEQFF. This chain uses TRBV12-3 or TRBV12-4 with TRBJ2-1; a possible D gene is TRBD1 (5 bases). The V and J ends lost 5 bases and 0 bases respectively, with 14 bases between them. This CDR3 has 16 residues.

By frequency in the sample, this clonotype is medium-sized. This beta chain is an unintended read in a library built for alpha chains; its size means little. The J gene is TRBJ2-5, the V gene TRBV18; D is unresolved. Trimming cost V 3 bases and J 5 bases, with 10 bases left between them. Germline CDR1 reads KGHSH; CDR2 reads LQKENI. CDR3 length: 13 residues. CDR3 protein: CASSPKVGETQYF. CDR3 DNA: TGTGCCAGCTCACCGAAGGTCGGGGAGACCCAGTACTTC.

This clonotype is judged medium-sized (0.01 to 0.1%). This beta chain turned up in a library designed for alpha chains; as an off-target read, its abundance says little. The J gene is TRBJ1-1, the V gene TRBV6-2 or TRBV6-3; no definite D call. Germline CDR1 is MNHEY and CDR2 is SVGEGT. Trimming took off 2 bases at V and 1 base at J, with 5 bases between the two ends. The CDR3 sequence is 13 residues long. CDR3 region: CASSYRSNTEAFF. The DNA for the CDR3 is TGTGCCAGCAGTTACAGGTCGAACACTGAAGCTTTCTTT.

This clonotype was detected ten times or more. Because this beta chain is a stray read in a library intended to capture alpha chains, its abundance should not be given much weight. The CDR3 reads CASSESKTGGRYEQYF. DNA for the CDR3: TGCGCCAGCAGTGAGTCGAAAACAGGGGGTCGCTACGAGCAGTACTTC. The rearrangement uses TRBV10-2 and TRBJ2-7, with TRBD1 identical over 8 bases. The CDR3 has 16 residues. The V segment lost 0 bases and the J segment 3 bases; nucleotides outside the gene matches: 7. Germline V CDR1 and CDR2: WSHSY, SAAADI.

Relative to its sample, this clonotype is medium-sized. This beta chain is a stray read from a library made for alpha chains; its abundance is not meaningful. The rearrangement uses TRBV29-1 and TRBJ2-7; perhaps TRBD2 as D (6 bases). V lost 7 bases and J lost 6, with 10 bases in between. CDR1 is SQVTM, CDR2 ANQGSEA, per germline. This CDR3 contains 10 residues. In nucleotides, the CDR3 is TGCAGCGGTGGAGGGTCCGAGCAGTACTTC. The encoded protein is CSGGGSEQYF.

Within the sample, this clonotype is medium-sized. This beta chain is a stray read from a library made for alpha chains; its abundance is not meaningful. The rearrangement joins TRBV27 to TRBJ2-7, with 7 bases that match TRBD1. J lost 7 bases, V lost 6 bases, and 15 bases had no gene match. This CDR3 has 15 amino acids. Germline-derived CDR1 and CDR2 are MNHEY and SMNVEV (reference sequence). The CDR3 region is CASSQLGQVASEQYF. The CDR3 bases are TGTGCCAGCAGCCAGCTCGGACAGGTCGCCAGTGAGCAGTACTTC.

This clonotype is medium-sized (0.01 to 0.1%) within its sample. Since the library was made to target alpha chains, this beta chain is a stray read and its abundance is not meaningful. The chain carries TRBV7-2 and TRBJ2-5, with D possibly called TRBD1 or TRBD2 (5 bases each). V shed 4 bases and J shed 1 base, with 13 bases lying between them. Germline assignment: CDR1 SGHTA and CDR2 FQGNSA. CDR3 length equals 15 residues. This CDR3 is CASSSGTRLQETQYF. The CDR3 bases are TGTGCCAGCAGCTCCGGGACCAGACTCCAAGAGACCCAGTACTTC.

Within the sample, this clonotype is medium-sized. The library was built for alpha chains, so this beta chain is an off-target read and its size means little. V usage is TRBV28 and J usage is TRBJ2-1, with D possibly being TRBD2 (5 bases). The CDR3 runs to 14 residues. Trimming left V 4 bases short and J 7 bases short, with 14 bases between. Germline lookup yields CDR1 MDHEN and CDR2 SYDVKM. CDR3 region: CASSSAGSRNEQFF. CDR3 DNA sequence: TGTGCCAGCAGTTCCGCGGGCTCAAGGAATGAGCAGTTCTTC. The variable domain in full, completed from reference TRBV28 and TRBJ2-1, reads DVKVTQSSRYLVKRTGEKVFLECVQDMDHENMFWYRQDPGLGLRLIYFSYDVKMKEKGDIPEGYSVSREKKERFSLILESASTNQTSMYLCASSSAGSRNEQFFGPGTRLTVL.

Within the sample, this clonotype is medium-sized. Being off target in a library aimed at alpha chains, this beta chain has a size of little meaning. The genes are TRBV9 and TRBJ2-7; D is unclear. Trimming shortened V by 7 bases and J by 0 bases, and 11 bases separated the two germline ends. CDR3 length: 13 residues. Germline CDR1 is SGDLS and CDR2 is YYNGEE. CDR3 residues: CASSTGNSYEQYF. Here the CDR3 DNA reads TGTGCCAGCTCGACTGGGAACTCCTACGAGCAGTACTTC.

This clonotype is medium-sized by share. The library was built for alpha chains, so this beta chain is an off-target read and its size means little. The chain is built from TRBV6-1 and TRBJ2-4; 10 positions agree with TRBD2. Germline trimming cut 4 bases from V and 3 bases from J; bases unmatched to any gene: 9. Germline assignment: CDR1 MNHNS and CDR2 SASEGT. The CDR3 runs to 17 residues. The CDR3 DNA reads TGTGCCAGCAGTGGGGGACTAGCGAGGGGAGACAAAAACATTCAGTACTTC. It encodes CASSGGLARGDKNIQYF.

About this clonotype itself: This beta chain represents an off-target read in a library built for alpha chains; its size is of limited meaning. This chain's CDR3 is CASSDRAGASNEQFF. DNA for the CDR3: TGTGCCAGCAGTGACAGGGCGGGGGCCTCGAATGAGCAGTTCTTC. The chain recombines TRBV6-4 with TRBJ2-1; D is perhaps TRBD2 (7 bases). The CDR3 consists of 15 residues. From germline, CDR1 is MRHNA and CDR2 SNTAGT. V was cut by 2 bases and J by 7 bases, with 15 bases left in between.

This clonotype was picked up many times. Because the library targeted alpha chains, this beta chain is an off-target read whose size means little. CDR3 coding DNA: TGTGCCAGCAGTCCATTGGGGGTTAGGCAGCCCCAGCATTTT. This sequence encodes CASSPLGVRQPQHF. The rearrangement joins TRBV28 to TRBJ1-5, with D possibly TRBD1 on 5 matching bases. The CDR3 loop spans 14 amino acids. V lost 5 bases and J 7 bases, leaving 15 bases between the germline ends. Germline V gene data show CDR1 as MDHEN and CDR2 as SYDVKM. Drawing the rest from reference TRBV28 and TRBJ1-5, the complete variable domain is DVKVTQSSRYLVKRTGEKVFLECVQDMDHENMFWYRQDPGLGLRLIYFSYDVKMKEKGDIPEGYSVSREKKERFSLILESASTNQTSMYLCASSPLGVRQPQHFGDGTRLSIL.

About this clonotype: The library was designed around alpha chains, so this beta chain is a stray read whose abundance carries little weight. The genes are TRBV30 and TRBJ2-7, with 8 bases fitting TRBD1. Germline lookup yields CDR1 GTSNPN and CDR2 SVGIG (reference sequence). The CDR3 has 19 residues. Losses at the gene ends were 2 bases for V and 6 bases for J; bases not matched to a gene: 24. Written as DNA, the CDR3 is TGTGCCTGGAGTCCAAATCTAAGCCTCGGTCTGGACAGGGTTCGCGAGCAGTACTTC. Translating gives CAWSPNLSLGLDRVREQYF.

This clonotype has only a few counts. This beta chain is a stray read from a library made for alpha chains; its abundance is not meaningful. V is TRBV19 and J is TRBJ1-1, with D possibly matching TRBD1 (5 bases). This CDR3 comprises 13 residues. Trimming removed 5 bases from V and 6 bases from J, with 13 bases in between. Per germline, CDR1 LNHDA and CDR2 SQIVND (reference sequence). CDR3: CASSFNAGAEAFF. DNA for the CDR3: TGTGCCAGTAGTTTCAACGCGGGGGCTGAAGCTTTCTTT.

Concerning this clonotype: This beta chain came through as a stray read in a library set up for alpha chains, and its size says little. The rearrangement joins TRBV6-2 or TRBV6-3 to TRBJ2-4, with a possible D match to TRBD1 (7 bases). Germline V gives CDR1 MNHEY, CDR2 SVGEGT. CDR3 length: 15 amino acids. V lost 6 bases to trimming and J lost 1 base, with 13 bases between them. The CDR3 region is CASSQTGRAKNIQYF. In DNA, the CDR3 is TGTGCCAGCAGCCAGACAGGGAGGGCCAAAAACATTCAGTACTTC.

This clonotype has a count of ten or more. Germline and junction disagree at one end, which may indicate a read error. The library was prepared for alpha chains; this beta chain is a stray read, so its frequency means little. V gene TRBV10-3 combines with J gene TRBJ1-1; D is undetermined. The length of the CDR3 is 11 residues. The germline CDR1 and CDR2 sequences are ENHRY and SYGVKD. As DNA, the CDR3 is TGTGCCATCAGTATGAAGACTGAAGCTTTCTTT. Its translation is CAISMKTEAFF.

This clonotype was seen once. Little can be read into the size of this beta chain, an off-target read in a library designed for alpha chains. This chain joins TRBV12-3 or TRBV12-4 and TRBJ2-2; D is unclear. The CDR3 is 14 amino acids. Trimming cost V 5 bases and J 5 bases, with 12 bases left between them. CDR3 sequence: CASSPEARTGELFF. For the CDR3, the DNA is TGTGCCAGCAGTCCTGAAGCTCGGACCGGGGAGCTGTTTTTT.

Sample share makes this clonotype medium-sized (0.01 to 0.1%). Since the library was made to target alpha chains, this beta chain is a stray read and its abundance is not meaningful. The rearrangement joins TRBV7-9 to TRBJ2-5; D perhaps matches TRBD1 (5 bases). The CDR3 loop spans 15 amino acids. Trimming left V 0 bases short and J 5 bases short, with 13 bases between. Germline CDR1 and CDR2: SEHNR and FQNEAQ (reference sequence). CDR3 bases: TGTGCCAGCAGCTTAGCGCGGCAGGGATGGGAGACCCAGTACTTC. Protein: CASSLARQGWETQYF.